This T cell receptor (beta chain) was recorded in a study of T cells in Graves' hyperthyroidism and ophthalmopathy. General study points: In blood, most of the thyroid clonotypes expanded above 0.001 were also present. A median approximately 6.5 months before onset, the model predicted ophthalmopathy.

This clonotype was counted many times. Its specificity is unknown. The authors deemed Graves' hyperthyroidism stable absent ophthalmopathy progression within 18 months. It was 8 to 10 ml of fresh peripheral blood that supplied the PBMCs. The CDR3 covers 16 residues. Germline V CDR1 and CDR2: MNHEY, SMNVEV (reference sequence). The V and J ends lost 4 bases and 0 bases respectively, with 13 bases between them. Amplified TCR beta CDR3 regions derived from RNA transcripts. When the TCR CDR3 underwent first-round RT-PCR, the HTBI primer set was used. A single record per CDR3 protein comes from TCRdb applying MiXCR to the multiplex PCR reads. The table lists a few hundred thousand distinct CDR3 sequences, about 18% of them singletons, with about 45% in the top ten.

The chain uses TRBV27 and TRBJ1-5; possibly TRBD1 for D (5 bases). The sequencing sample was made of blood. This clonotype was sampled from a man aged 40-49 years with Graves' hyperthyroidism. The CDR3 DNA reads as TGTGCCAGCAGTTCAGTACAGGTAGATAGCAATCAGCCCCAGCATTTT. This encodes CASSSVQVDSNQPQHF.